This TCR beta chain was sequenced in a study of cytomegalovirus exposure and HLA in healthy donors. Study-wide points: Owing to their indistinguishability, certain V segments, notably TRBV6-2 and TRBV6-3, were excluded.

CDR3 size: 14 residues. The ends lost 3 bases at V and 0 bases at J; junction bases unmatched: 2. Germline CDR1 reads SGHTS; CDR2 reads YDEGEE. About this clone itself: Its target is unknown.

60 Vbeta and 13 Jbeta primers were used in PCR. The protocol was immunoSEQ multiplex PCR, while the TCRdb copy is restricted to in-frame clones and leaves out a portion. The repertoire holds roughly 170,000 clones, with 70% to 85% as singletons. This sequence was found in a woman in her 30s in good health and CMV-seronegative. Sequenced: PBMCs. This chain links TRBV5-8 with TRBJ1-2; 7 nucleotides line up with TRBD1. In DNA form, the CDR3 reads TGTGCCAGCAGCTGGGACAGTCCTAACTATGGCTACACCTTC. This encodes CASSWDSPNYGYTF. Full variable domain (rest looked up from reference TRBV5-8 and TRBJ1-2): EAGVTQSPTHLIKTRGQQATLRCSPISGHTSVYWYQQALGLGLQFLLWYDEGEERNRGNFPPRFSGRQFPNYSSELNVNALELEDSALYLCASSWDSPNYGYTFGSGTRLTVV.